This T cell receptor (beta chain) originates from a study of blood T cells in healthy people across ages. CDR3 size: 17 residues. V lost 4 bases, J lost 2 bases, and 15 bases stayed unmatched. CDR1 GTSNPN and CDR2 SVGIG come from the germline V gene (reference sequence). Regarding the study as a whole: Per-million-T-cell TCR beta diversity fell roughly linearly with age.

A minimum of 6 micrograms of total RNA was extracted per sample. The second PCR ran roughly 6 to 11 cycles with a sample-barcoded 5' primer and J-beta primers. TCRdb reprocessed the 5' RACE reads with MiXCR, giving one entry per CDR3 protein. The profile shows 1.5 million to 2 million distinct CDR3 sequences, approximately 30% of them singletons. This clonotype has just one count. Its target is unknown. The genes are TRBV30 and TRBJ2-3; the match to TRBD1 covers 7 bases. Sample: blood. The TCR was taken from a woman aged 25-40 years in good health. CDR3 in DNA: TGTGCCTGGACACCCTGCTACCGGGACAGAGCCACAGATACGCAGTATTTT. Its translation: CAWTPCYRDRATDTQYF. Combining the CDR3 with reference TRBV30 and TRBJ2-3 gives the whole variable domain SQTIHQWPATLVQPVGSPLSLECTVEGTSNPNLYWYRQAAGRGLQLLFYSVGIGQISSEVPQNLSASRPQDRQFILSSKKLLLSDSGFYLCAWTPCYRDRATDTQYFGPGTRLTVL.